This T cell receptor (beta chain) was captured by sequencing in a study of human T cells and chemical hapten exposure. Whole-study context: 2% DPC was applied to roughly 2 cm by roughly 2 cm of upper inner arm skin for sensitization. Patients, predominantly female, presented with alopecia areata, totalis or universalis.

Time point noted: patch test 1, 2 weeks after DPC sensitization. The treatment here: therapeutic diphenylcyclopropenone sensitization with weekly scalp DPC. Unfractionated whole blood was the source of the extracted total RNA. Whole-study results and caveats: The number of TCRs over 1 in 1000 frequency stayed unchanged after DPC.

A remark on this clonotype: Its target is unknown.

TCRdb re-called the RACE reads through MiXCR, storing one row per CDR3 protein. The sample holds about 81,000 distinct CDR3 sequences, over 6% seen once. The CDR3 is 12 amino acids. Germline values: CDR1 MNHEY, CDR2 SVGAGI. The germline V and J ends were trimmed by 2 bases and 7 bases, with 8 bases remaining between them. The sequences come from whole blood, collected in connection with sensitization to the hapten diphenylcyclopropenone (DPC). This chain uses TRBV6-5 with TRBJ1-1; tentatively, D is TRBD1 (5 bases). The receptor's source is a woman in her twenties or thirties with alopecia areata. Some clones in this sample may be carry-over from other donors' samples. The CDR3: CASSYQGVEAFF. The CDR3 nucleotides read TGTGCCAGCAGTTACCAAGGGGTTGAAGCTTTCTTT.